Below are 16 T cell receptor beta chains sequenced from a single sample in a study of CD8+CD57+ T cells in acquired aplastic anemia. TCR beta VDJ and CDR3 were profiled, and genomic DNA was the template. TCRdb re-called the reads with MiXCR, one entry per CDR3 protein. The sample holds 100,000 to 120,000 distinct CDR3 sequences, under 60% seen once. Sample: sorted CD4+, CD8+, or CD8+CD57+ T cells (not recorded which) from PBMCs. Receptors were obtained from a human donor in good health, serving as a control.

This clonotype was picked up one time. V gene TRBV25-1 combines with J gene TRBJ2-7; the match to TRBD1 covers 11 bases. This CDR3 is built from 15 residues. The V and J ends lost 4 bases and 5 bases, in that order; junction bases with no gene match: 7. Germline V gives CDR1 MGHDK, CDR2 SYGVNS. The CDR3 loop is CASSGGGQGENEQYF. The CDR3 nucleotides are TGTGCCAGCAGTGGGGGGGGACAGGGGGAAAACGAGCAGTACTTC.

This clonotype has a handful of counts. The chain employs TRBV10-3 and TRBJ1-6; possibly TRBD1 for D (5 bases). V was cut by 4 bases and J by 8 bases, with 15 bases left in between. The CDR3 is made up of 15 amino acids. The germline gives CDR1 ENHRY, CDR2 SYGVKD. DNA for the CDR3: TGTGCCATCAGTGTCGGGGCGCTTCGGGATTCACCCCTCCACTTT. It codes for CAISVGALRDSPLHF.

This clonotype was counted many times. The chain uses TRBV13 and TRBJ1-2; D possibly corresponds to TRBD1 (5 bases). Germline lookup yields CDR1 PRHDT and CDR2 FYEKMQ (reference sequence). V lost 1 base and J 7 bases, leaving 13 bases between the germline ends. There are 14 residues in the CDR3. CDR3 sequence (DNA): TGTGCCAGCAGCTTAGAACAGGTACCGAGTGGCTACACCTTC. Amino acids: CASSLEQVPSGYTF.

This clonotype was counted at least ten times. The V gene is TRBV4-1, the J gene TRBJ1-2; the D gene is possibly TRBD1 (5 bases). The CDR3 length is 15 residues. Germline CDR1 MGHRA, CDR2 YSYEKL. The V gene lost 0 bases and the J gene lost 6 bases, with 14 bases spanning the gap. Written as DNA, the CDR3 is TGCGCCAGCAGCCAAGAAAGACAGTTGATGAATGGCTACACCTTC. It codes for CASSQERQLMNGYTF.

This sequence joins TRBV2 and TRBJ2-1, with 10 bases matching TRBD2. The CDR3 is made up of 15 amino acids. V lost 2 bases and J lost 10; bases outside the gene matches: 8. Germline V CDR1 and CDR2: SNHLY, FYNNEI. CDR3 nucleotides: TGTGCCAGCAGTGAAACCGAGCGGGGGGGCCACGAGCAGTTCTTC. It specifies CASSETERGGHEQFF.

The chain couples TRBV7-6 to TRBJ2-7, with 7 bases aligning to TRBD1. Germline CDR1 reads SGHVS; CDR2 reads FNYEAQ. This CDR3 comprises 15 residues. The V gene end was trimmed by 1 base and the J gene end by 1 base; junction bases not matched to a gene: 4. CDR3 coding DNA: TGTGCCAGCAGCTTAGGGAGACAGGGATCCTACGAGCAGTACTTC. It translates to CASSLGRQGSYEQYF.

In its sample, this clonotype was seen many times. The chain carries TRBV20-1 and TRBJ1-2; 7 bases agree with TRBD1. V lost 1 base, J lost 7 bases, and 6 bases stayed unmatched. The CDR3 totals 13 residues. Germline CDR1 DFQATT, CDR2 SNEGSKA (reference sequence). The CDR3 DNA reads as TGCAGTGCTAGAGGCAGGGGGGATTCTGGCTACACCTTC. Amino acids: CSARGRGDSGYTF.

The chain has TRBV10-1 and TRBJ2-5; 11 bases fit TRBD2. V shed 3 bases and J 0 bases; nucleotides not matched to a gene: 18. The CDR3 covers 21 residues. Germline lookup yields CDR1 WNHNN and CDR2 SYGVQD (reference sequence). This CDR3 is CASSDQRLAGLGGRDQETQYF. The CDR3 region has the DNA TGCGCCAGCAGTGACCAGAGACTAGCGGGGCTCGGGGGCCGTGACCAAGAGACCCAGTACTTC.

Only a few counts were recorded for this clonotype. This rearrangement joins TRBV15 to TRBJ1-1; no definite D call. In germline, CDR1 is LNHNV, CDR2 YYDKDF (reference sequence). Trimming removed 0 bases at V and 2 bases at J, with 10 bases between. The CDR3 has 15 residues. CDR3 DNA: TGTGCCACCAGCAGAGATTTAGGGCGTAACACTGAAGCTTTCTTT. This encodes CATSRDLGRNTEAFF.

This clonotype came up many times. This rearrangement joins TRBV7-2 to TRBJ1-2, with 10 bases fitting TRBD1. After removal of 0 bases from V and 6 bases from J, the junction contained 13 bases not matched to a gene. Per germline, CDR1 SGHTA and CDR2 FQGNSA. The CDR3 consists of 18 residues. In DNA, the CDR3 is TGTGCCAGCAGCTTAGCGTGGGGCGACAGGGGGCGCTGGGATGGCTACACCTTC. Translated, it gives CASSLAWGDRGRWDGYTF.

This clonotype was seen many times. V is TRBV4-1 and J is TRBJ1-1, with no clear D. Trimming removed 0 bases from V and 11 bases from J, with 16 bases in between. Germline V gene lookup returns CDR1 MGHRA and CDR2 YSYEKL. This CDR3 has 14 residues. The CDR3 loop is CASSQESSQPGAFF. For the CDR3, the DNA is TGCGCCAGCAGCCAAGAATCGTCCCAGCCGGGGGCTTTCTTT.

This clonotype was detected many times. The chain carries TRBV30 and TRBJ2-7; TRBD1 matches 8 bases. Germline V gene lookup returns CDR1 GTSNPN and CDR2 SVGIG (reference sequence). With V trimmed by 4 bases and J by 3 bases, 8 bases remained unmatched. This CDR3 comprises 14 residues. This chain's CDR3 is CAWTLGTGVYEQYF. The CDR3 region has the DNA TGTGCCTGGACCCTGGGGACAGGAGTCTACGAGCAGTACTTC.

The V gene is TRBV9, the J gene TRBJ2-3, with 10 nucleotides matching TRBD1. The trim removed 3 bases at V and 6 bases at J, leaving 4 bases unmatched. The V gene's germline CDR1 is SGDLS and CDR2 YYNGEE. The length of the CDR3 is 14 residues. CDR3 protein: CASSGTGGRDTQYF. CDR3 nucleotide sequence: TGTGCCAGCAGCGGGACAGGGGGGAGGGATACGCAGTATTTT.

The genes are TRBV7-9 and TRBJ2-5; D unclear. CDR1 is SEHNR, CDR2 FQNEAQ, per germline (reference sequence). The CDR3 has 11 amino acids. V shed 5 bases and J shed 7 bases, with 8 bases lying between them. As DNA, the CDR3 is TGTGCCAGCAGCCCCCCGGGGACCCAGTACTTC. Amino acid sequence: CASSPPGTQYF. Full variable domain (rest looked up from reference TRBV7-9 and TRBJ2-5): DTGVSQNPRHKITKRGQNVTFRCDPISEHNRLYWYRQTLGQGPEFLTYFQNEAQLEKSRLLSDRFSAERPKGSFSTLEIQRTEQGDSAMYLCASSPPGTQYFGPGTRLLVL.

At least ten counts were recorded for this clonotype. V and J are TRBV6-1 and TRBJ2-3; D is undetermined. V was trimmed by 3 bases and J by 3 bases, leaving 13 bases between them. Germline V lookup: CDR1 MNHNS, CDR2 SASEGT. The CDR3 runs 15 residues. The DNA of the CDR3 is TGTGCCAGCAGTGAGCTCGAGGACCTAACAGATACGCAGTATTTT. Protein sequence: CASSELEDLTDTQYF.

This clonotype was seen repeatedly, ten times or more. The V call is TRBV4-3, the J call TRBJ1-1, with D hard to call. Trimming cost V 2 bases and J 0 bases, with 10 bases left between them. The germline V gene has CDR1 LGHNA and CDR2 YSLEER. The CDR3 totals 15 residues. The CDR3 coding sequence is TGCGCCAGCAGCCAAAACAGCCAGTTGAACACTGAAGCTTTCTTT. It specifies CASSQNSQLNTEAFF.